These T cell receptor beta chains were read from a single sample in a study of cytomegalovirus exposure and HLA in healthy donors. Some clones are missing from TCRdb's copy, which holds only in-frame ones; the method was immunoSEQ multiplex PCR. The sample has 150,000 to 160,000 clones; 70% to 90% are singletons. The specimen was PBMCs. Receptors originate from a woman aged 40 to 55 in good health and CMV-seropositive. CDR3s include the opening cysteine and the closing phenylalanine or tryptophan. The D gene is left open where the match is weak. Size tells how often a clone was seen (once, few, many) or the class of an expanded clone, and some rows leave it out.

v_gene	d_gene	abundance	j_gene	CDR3aa	CDR3nt
TRBV2	.	few	TRBJ1-4	CASYYSRGEKLFF	TGTGCCAGCTACTATTCACGGGGTGAAAAACTGTTTTTT
TRBV21-1	.	.	TRBJ2-7	CASSKGGKQVIIYEQYF	TGTGCCAGCAGCAAAGGGGGAAAACAGGTGATAATCTACGAGCAGTACTTC
TRBV2	TRBD2	.	TRBJ2-1	CASSVRAGGNEQFF	TGTGCCAGCAGTGTGCGAGCGGGAGGGAATGAGCAGTTCTTC
TRBV6-6	.	.	TRBJ2-1	CASTVGEDEQFF	TGTGCCAGCACGGTGGGAGAGGATGAGCAGTTCTTC
TRBV27	.	.	TRBJ2-5	CASSETTRGETQYF	TGTGCCAGCAGCGAAACCACCAGGGGCGAGACCCAGTACTTC
TRBV4-1	.	.	TRBJ1-4	CASSQDSSVRRLFF	TGCGCCAGCAGCCAAGACTCCTCGGTTAGGAGGCTGTTTTTT
TRBV29-1	.	.	TRBJ2-1	CSVDKGSFYNEQFF	TGCAGCGTTGACAAGGGGTCATTCTACAATGAGCAGTTCTTC
TRBV18	TRBD2	once	TRBJ2-1	CASSPGLAGVSHEQFF	TGTGCCAGCTCCCCAGGACTAGCGGGAGTGTCCCATGAGCAGTTCTTC
TRBV15	.	.	TRBJ2-7	CATSPNPSTIHEQYF	TGTGCCACCAGCCCGAACCCCAGTACGATCCACGAGCAGTACTTC
TRBV18	.	few	TRBJ2-3	CASSPADTQYF	TGTGCCAGCTCACCCGCAGATACGCAGTATTTT
TRBV28	.	.	TRBJ2-4	CASSPAGAGKRGNIQYF	TGTGCCAGCAGCCCTGCGGGGGCAGGTAAACGGGGAAACATTCAGTACTTC
TRBV14	TRBD2	.	TRBJ2-3	CASSQVRGGRFTDTQYF	TGTGCCAGCAGCCAAGTGCGGGGAGGGAGATTCACAGATACGCAGTATTTT
TRBV27	.	few	TRBJ2-5	CASSLSARQETQYF	TGTGCCAGCAGTTTATCAGCCCGCCAAGAGACCCAGTACTTC
TRBV2	TRBD2	.	TRBJ2-1	CASSEQRGSYNEQFF	TGTGCCAGCAGTGAACAGCGGGGTTCCTACAATGAGCAGTTCTTC
TRBV30	TRBD2	few	TRBJ2-1	CAWSVVAGNIEQFF	TGTGCCTGGAGTGTCGTAGCGGGGAATATTGAGCAGTTCTTC
TRBV5-1	.	.	TRBJ1-2	CASSPSGSGYTF	TGCGCCAGCAGCCCGTCGGGGAGCGGCTACACCTTC
TRBV4-1	.	.	TRBJ2-5	CASSLPRGETQYF	TGCGCCAGCAGCCTCCCCCGAGGGGAGACCCAGTACTTC
TRBV11-2	TRBD2	.	TRBJ2-3	CASSSLEAGVTDTQYF	TGTGCCAGCAGCTCTCTTGAAGCGGGAGTCACAGATACGCAGTATTTT
TRBV6-1	.	.	TRBJ1-5	CASSALWTGFNQPQHF	TGTGCCAGCAGTGCTTTATGGACTGGGTTTAATCAGCCCCAGCATTTT
TRBV5-1	.	.	TRBJ2-1	CATQNEQFF	TGCGCCACCCAAAATGAGCAGTTCTTC
TRBV7-9	.	.	TRBJ1-1	CASSLVSGSHTEAFF	TGTGCCAGCAGCTTAGTTTCGGGGTCCCACACTGAAGCTTTCTTT
TRBV6-1	TRBD1	.	TRBJ1-3	CASRRTGGNGNTIYF	TGTGCCAGCAGGCGGACAGGGGGCAATGGAAACACCATATATTTT
TRBV7-9	TRBD2	.	TRBJ2-3	CASSLYGGSTADTQYF	TGTGCCAGCAGCTTATATGGCGGGAGCACAGCAGATACGCAGTATTTT
TRBV7-2	.	.	TRBJ1-2	CASSSERGNYGYTF	TGTGCCAGCAGCTCTGAGCGGGGAAACTATGGCTACACCTTC
TRBV7-9	.	once	TRBJ1-1	CASSQKGDTEAFF	TGTGCCAGCAGCCAAAAGGGGGACACTGAAGCTTTCTTT